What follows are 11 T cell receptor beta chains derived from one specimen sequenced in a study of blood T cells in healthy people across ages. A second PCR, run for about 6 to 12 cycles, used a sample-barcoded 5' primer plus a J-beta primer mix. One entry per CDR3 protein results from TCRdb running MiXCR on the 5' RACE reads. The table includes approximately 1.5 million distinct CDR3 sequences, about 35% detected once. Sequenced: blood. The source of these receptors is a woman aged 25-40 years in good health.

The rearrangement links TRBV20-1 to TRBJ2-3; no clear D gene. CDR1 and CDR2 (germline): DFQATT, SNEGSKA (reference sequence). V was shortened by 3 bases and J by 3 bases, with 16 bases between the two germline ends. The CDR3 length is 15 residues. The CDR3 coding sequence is TGCAGTGCTAGGTCATCCCACTGGGGTACAGATACGCAGTATTTT. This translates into CSARSSHWGTDTQYF.

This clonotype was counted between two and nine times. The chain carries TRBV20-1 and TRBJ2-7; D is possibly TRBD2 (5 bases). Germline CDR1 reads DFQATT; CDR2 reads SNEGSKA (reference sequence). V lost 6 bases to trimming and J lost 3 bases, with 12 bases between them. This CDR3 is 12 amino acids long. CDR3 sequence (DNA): TGCAGTGCCACTTCACGGGACTACGAGCAGTACTTC. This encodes CSATSRDYEQYF.

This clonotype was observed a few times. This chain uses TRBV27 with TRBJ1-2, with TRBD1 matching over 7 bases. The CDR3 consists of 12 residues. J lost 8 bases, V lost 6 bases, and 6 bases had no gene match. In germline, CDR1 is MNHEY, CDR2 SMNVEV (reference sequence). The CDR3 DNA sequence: TGTGCCAGCAGCCACACAGGGGAGGGCTACACCTTC. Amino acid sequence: CASSHTGEGYTF.

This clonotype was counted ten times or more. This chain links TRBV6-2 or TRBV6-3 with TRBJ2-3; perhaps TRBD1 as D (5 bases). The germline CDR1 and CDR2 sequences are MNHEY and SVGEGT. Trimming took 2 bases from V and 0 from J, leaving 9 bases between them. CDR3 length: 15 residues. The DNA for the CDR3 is TGTGCCAGCAGTTACGGGCAGGGAAGCACAGATACGCAGTATTTT. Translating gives CASSYGQGSTDTQYF.

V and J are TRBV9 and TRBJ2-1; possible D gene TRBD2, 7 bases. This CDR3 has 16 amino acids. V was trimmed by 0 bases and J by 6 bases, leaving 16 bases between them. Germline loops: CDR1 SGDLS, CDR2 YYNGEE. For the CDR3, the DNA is TGTGCCAGCAGCGTAGTCGTCGGGGGGCCAATCAATGAGCAGTTCTTC. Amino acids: CASSVVVGGPINEQFF.

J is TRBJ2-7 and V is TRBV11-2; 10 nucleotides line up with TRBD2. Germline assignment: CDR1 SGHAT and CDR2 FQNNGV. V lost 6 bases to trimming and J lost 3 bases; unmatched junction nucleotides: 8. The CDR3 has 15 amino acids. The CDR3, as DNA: TGTGCCAGCAGTATTAGGGCTAGCGGGGGCTACGAGCAGTACTTC. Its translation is CASSIRASGGYEQYF.

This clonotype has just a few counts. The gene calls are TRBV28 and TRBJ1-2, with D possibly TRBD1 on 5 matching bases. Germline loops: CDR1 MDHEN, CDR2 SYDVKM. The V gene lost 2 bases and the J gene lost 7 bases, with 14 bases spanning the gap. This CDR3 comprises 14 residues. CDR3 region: CASSLVIGGFGYTF. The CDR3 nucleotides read TGTGCCAGCAGTTTAGTAATCGGGGGGTTTGGCTACACCTTC.

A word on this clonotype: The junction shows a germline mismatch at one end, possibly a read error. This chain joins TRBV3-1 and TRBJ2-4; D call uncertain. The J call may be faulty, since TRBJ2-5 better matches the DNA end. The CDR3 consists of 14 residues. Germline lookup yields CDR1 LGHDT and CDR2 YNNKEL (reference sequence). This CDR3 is CTSSPFGGQETQYF. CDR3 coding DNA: TGTACCAGCAGCCCCTTTGGCGGCCAAGAGACCCAGTACTTC.

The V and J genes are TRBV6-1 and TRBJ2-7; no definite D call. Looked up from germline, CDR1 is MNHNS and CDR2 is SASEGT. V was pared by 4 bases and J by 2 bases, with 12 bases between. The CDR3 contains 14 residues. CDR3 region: CASSARVPAYEQYF. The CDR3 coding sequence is TGTGCCAGCAGTGCCCGCGTCCCCGCCTACGAGCAGTACTTC.

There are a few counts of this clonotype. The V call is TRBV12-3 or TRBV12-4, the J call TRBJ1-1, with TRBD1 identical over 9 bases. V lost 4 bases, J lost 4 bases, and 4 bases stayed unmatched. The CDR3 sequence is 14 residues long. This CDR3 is CASSWTGAGTEAFF. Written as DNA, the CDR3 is TGTGCCAGCAGTTGGACAGGGGCTGGCACTGAAGCTTTCTTT.

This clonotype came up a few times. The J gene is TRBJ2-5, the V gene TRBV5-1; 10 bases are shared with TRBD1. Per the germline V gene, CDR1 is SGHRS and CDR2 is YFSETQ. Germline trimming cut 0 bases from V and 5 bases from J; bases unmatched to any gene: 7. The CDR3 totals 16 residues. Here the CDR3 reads CASSLATGGSGETQYF. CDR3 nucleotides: TGCGCCAGCAGCTTGGCGACAGGGGGCTCCGGCGAGACCCAGTACTTC.